This is a list of T cell receptor beta chains from one sample in a study of blood T cell repertoires in COVID-19. Measured with immunoSEQ multiplex PCR; TCRdb has only the in-frame clones, and not every one. The data contain 490,000 or so clones, less than 90% of them singletons. What was sequenced was PBMCs or T cells enriched from blood (not recorded which). The receptors come from a woman in her sixties who had recovered from COVID-19. CDR3s include the opening cysteine and the closing phenylalanine or tryptophan. D genes are given only for firm matches. The size field is filled for only some rows; it gives once, few, many or a size class.

>-|TRBV2|-|TRBJ1-2
TGTGCCAGCAGTGAGGGCAGCCAGTATGGCTACACCTTC
CASSEGSQYGYTF
>TRBD2|TRBV19|-|TRBJ2-3
TGTGCCAGTAGTATTCCACCCCTAGGGCCAGCGGGGGGTACAGATACGCAGTATTTT
CASSIPPLGPAGGTDTQYF
>TRBD1|TRBV19|-|TRBJ2-7
TGTGCCAGTAGTATATTCGGGACAGGGGCTTACGAGCAGTACTTC
CASSIFGTGAYEQYF
>-|TRBV18|-|TRBJ1-1
TGTGCCAGCTCCCAGTTCCAGGCCCAGAACACTGAAGCTTTCTTT
CASSQFQAQNTEAFF
>TRBD1|TRBV30|-|TRBJ1-4
TGTGCCTGGAGACAGGGGGGTAATGAAAAACTGTTTTTT
CAWRQGGNEKLFF
>TRBD2|TRBV30|-|TRBJ2-1
TGTGCCTGGAGGGGAAAGGGGGGACTAGATGAGCAGTTCTTC
CAWRGKGGLDEQFF
>TRBD1|TRBV10-1|few|TRBJ2-7
TGCGCCAGCAGTGAGTCAAGGCTCGGAACAGGGGAAGAGCAGTACTTC
CASSESRLGTGEEQYF
>-|TRBV5-6|-|TRBJ2-5
TGTGCCAGCAGCTTGGGTGCGGTCGGGCAAGAGACCCAGTACTTC
CASSLGAVGQETQYF
>-|TRBV7-9|-|TRBJ1-2
TGTGCCAGCAGCTTGACAGTTCTCCACTATGGCTACACCTTC
CASSLTVLHYGYTF
>-|TRBV19|-|TRBJ1-1
TGTGCCAGTAGTATGGAGGGGTCCGAGTTGTGGACTGAAGCTTTCTTT
CASSMEGSELWTEAFF
>-|TRBV19|-|TRBJ1-6
TGTGCCAGTAGCACGGCCGGGAACTATAATTCACCCCTCCACTTT
CASSTAGNYNSPLHF
>TRBD1|TRBV20-1|once|TRBJ1-2
TGCAGTGCCAAGGGACAGAGGGGCTACACCTTC
CSAKGQRGYTF
>TRBD1|TRBV5-1|-|TRBJ1-1
TGCGCCAGCAGCTTGGGTCAGGGGGAGACTGAAGCTTTCTTT
CASSLGQGETEAFF
>-|TRBV7-2|-|TRBJ2-2
TGTGCCAGCAGCCCAACGCGACTAAACACCGGGGAGCTGTTTTTT
CASSPTRLNTGELFF
>-|TRBV24-1|-|TRBJ1-2
TGTGCCACCAGTGGATCGACAGGTGCCTATGGCTACACCTTC
CATSGSTGAYGYTF
>TRBD2|TRBV27|-|TRBJ2-1
TGTGCCAGCAGTTTATCGACTAGCGGGGGGAATGAGCAGTTCTTC
CASSLSTSGGNEQFF
>-|TRBV21-1|once|TRBJ1-3
TGTGCCAGCAGCAAAGACAGGGGGGACCCAAGAAACACCATATATTTT
CASSKDRGDPRNTIYF
>-|TRBV3-1/TRBV3-2|-|TRBJ2-2
TGTGCCAGCAGCCAGGGGGGGCTCACCGGGGAGCTGTTTTTT
CASSQGGLTGELFF
>TRBD1|TRBV19|once|TRBJ2-6
TGTGCCAGTAGTATCCACGGGACAGCAGTCTCTGGGGCCAACGTCCTGACTTTC
CASSIHGTAVSGANVLTF
>-|TRBV5-1|-|TRBJ1-2
TGCGCCAGCAGCTTGTGGCGGGAGGGAAACTATGGCTACACCTTC
CASSLWREGNYGYTF
>TRBD1|TRBV7-9|-|TRBJ1-4
TGTGCCAGCAGCTTGGGACAGTCTAATGAAAAACTGTTTTTT
CASSLGQSNEKLFF
>TRBD1|TRBV27|-|TRBJ2-1
TGTGCCAGCTATTCTCCGGGACAGGGGGCCGGTAATGAGCAGTTCTTC
CASYSPGQGAGNEQFF
>TRBD1|TRBV5-1|-|TRBJ2-1
TGCGCCAGCAGCTCGGATTCCGGGACAGAACTTTACAATGAGCAGTTCTTC
CASSSDSGTELYNEQFF
>TRBD1|TRBV7-2|-|TRBJ2-3
TGTGCCAGCAGCCCCCAGGGACAGGTCACAGATACGCAGTATTTT
CASSPQGQVTDTQYF
>-|TRBV6-5|-|TRBJ1-6
TGTGCCAGCAGAGGACAGTCCAATTCACCCCTCCACTTT
CASRGQSNSPLHF
>TRBD2|TRBV5-1|-|TRBJ2-7
TGCGCCAGCAGCCCTGGCGCGGGGGGAGCCTACGAGCAGTACTTC
CASSPGAGGAYEQYF
>TRBD1|TRBV7-9|-|TRBJ1-5
TGTGCCAGCAGTCTCAGGGGGGACCCTAGCAATCAGCCCCAGCATTTT
CASSLRGDPSNQPQHF
>-|TRBV7-2|once|TRBJ1-6
TGTGCCAGCAGCTTAGGCCAGGAAAGCTCACCCCTCCACTTT
CASSLGQESSPLHF
>TRBD2|TRBV6-5|-|TRBJ2-7
TGTGCCAGCAGCTTAGTAGCGGGGGGCCTATACGAGCAGTACTTC
CASSLVAGGLYEQYF
>TRBD1|TRBV5-8|-|TRBJ2-7
TGTGCCAGCAGGGCACGGGACAGGGTGGGGAAATACGAGCAGTACTTC
CASRARDRVGKYEQYF
>-|TRBV9|few|TRBJ1-4
TGTGCCAGCAGCCCAGGCGTGAGCGGCGGTGAAAAACTGTTTTTT
CASSPGVSGGEKLFF
>-|TRBV20-1|-|TRBJ1-2
TGCAGTGCTACTCTAGAATACGGCTACACCTTC
CSATLEYGYTF
>TRBD1|TRBV5-4|-|TRBJ2-5
TGTGCCAGCAGGTACAGGGGTGCGCGTGGGCAAGAGACCCAGTACTTC
CASRYRGARGQETQYF